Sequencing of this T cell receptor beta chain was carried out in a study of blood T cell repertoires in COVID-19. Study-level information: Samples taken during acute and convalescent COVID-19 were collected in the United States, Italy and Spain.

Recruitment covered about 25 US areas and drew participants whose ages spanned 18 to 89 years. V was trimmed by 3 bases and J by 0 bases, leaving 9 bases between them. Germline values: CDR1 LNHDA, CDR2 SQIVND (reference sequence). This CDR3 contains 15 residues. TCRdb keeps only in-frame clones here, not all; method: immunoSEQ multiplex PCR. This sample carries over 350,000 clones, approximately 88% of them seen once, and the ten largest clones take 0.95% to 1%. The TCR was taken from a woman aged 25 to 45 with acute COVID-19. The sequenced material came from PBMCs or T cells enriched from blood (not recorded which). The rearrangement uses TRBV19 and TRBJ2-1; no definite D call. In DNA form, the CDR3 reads TGTGCCAGTAGTATGCGACTTCTCTCCTACAATGAGCAGTTCTTC. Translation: CASSMRLLSYNEQFF.